This T cell receptor (beta chain) was retrieved from a study of T cells in Graves' hyperthyroidism and ophthalmopathy. Trimming stripped 4 bases from V and 5 bases from J, with 20 bases between. The CDR3 loop spans 16 amino acids. Germline lookup yields CDR1 SNHLY and CDR2 FYNNEI. Pregnant or lactating patients were excluded, as were those with uncontrolled infection or other autoimmune disease. Clinical symptoms, serum thyroxine, TRAb, thyroid ultrasound and orbital computed tomography informed diagnoses. Amplification of TCR beta CDR3 regions used RNA as the template. When the TCR CDR3 underwent first-round RT-PCR, the HTBI primer set was used. MiXCR, applied by TCRdb to the multiplex PCR reads, yields one record per CDR3 protein. This sample yields around 660,000 distinct CDR3 sequences, of which just under 45% are seen a single time; 7% to 7.5% belongs to the top ten.

This receptor was obtained from an adult man with Graves' disease, either hyperthyroidism or ophthalmopathy (not recorded which). The sample taken for sequencing was peripheral blood or thyroid tissue (not recorded which). The V call is TRBV2, the J call TRBJ1-1; D gene ambiguous. Here the CDR3 DNA reads TGTGCCAGCAGTGTGGAAGGGTTTCGATTGGTGACTGAAGCTTTCTTT. Amino acid sequence: CASSVEGFRLVTEAFF.